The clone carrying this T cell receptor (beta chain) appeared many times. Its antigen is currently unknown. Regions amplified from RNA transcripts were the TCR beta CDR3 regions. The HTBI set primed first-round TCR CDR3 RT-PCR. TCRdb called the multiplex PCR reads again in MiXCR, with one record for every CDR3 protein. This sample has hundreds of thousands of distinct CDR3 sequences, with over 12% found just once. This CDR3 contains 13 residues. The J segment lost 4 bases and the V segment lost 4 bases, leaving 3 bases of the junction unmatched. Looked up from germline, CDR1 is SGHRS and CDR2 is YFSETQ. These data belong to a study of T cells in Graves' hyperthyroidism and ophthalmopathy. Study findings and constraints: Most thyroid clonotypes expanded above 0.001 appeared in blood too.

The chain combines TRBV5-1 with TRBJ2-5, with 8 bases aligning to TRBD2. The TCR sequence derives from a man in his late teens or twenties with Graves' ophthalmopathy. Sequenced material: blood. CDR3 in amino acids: CASSGGLAETQYF. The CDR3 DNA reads TGCGCCAGCAGCGGTGGACTAGCAGAGACCCAGTACTTC.